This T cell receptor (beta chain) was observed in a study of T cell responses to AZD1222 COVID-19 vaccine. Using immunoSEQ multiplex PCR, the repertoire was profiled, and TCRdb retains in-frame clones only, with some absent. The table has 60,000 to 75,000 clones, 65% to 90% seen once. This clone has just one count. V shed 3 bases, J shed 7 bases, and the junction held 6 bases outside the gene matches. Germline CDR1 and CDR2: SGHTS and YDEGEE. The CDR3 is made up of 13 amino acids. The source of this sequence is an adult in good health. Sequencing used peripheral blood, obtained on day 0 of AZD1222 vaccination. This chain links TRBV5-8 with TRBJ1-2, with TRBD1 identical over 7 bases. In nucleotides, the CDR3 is TGTGCCAGCAGCTACAGGGGTGGCGCTGGCTACACCTTC. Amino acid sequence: CASSYRGGAGYTF.